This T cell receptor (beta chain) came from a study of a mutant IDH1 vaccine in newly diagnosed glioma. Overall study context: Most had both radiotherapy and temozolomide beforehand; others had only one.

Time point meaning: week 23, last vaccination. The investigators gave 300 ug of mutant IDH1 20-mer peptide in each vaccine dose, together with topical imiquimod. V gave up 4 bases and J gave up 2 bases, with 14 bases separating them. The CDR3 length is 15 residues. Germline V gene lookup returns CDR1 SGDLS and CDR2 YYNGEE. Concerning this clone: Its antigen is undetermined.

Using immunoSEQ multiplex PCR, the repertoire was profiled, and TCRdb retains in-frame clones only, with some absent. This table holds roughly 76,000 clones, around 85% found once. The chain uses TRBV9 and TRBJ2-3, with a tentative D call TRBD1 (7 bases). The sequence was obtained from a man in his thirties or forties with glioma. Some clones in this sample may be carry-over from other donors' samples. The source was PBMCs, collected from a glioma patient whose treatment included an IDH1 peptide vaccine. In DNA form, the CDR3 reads TGTGCCAGCAGCACACAGGGGACTTACACAGATACGCAGTATTTT. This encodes CASSTQGTYTDTQYF.